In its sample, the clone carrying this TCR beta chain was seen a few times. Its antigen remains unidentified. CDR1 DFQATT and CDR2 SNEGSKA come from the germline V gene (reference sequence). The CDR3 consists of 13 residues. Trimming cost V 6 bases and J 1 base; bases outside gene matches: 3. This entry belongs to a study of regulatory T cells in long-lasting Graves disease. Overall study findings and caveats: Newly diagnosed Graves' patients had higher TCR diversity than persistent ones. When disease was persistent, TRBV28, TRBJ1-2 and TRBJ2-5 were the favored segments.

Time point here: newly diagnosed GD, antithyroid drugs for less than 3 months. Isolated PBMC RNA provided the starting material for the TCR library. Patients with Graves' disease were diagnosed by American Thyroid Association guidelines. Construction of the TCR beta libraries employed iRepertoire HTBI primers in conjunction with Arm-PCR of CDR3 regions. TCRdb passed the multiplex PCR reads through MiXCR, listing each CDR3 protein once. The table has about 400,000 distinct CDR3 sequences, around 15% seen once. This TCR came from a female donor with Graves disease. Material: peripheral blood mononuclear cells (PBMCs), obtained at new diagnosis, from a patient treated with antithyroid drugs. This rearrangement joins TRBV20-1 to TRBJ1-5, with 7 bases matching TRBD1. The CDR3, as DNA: TGCAGTGCGCGGGGACAGAGCAATCAGCCCCAGCATTTT. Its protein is CSARGQSNQPQHF.